These 19 T cell receptor beta chains were sequenced from one sample in a study of OX40 agonist ivuxolimab in advanced cancers. Profiled with immunoSEQ multiplex PCR; TCRdb holds only in-frame clones, not every one. The sample contains approximately 38,000 clones, 65% to 90% of which appear only once. Source: CD4+ or CD8+ T cells sorted from blood, taken in a trial of the OX40 agonist ivuxolimab. The receptors were sampled from an adult with an advanced solid tumor such as melanoma, head and neck, liver or kidney cancer.

The chain combines TRBV5-1 with TRBJ2-2; no reliable D call. Trimming cost V 0 bases and J 5 bases, with 5 bases left between them. Germline assignment: CDR1 SGHRS and CDR2 YFSETQ. The CDR3 consists of 13 residues. Here the CDR3 DNA reads TGCGCCAGCAGCTTGGACCAGACCGGGGAGCTGTTTTTT. This translates into CASSLDQTGELFF.

The chain has TRBV7-8 and TRBJ2-1, with TRBD1 matching 10 bases. The CDR3 covers 16 residues. With V trimmed by 1 base and J by 4 bases, 4 bases remained unmatched. The germline V gene encodes CDR1 SGHVS and CDR2 FQNEAQ. The CDR3 is CASSLVVGQGYNEQFF. CDR3 DNA sequence: TGTGCCAGCAGCTTAGTAGTGGGACAGGGGTACAATGAGCAGTTCTTC.

This rearrangement joins TRBV5-4 to TRBJ1-5; the D is unclear. This CDR3 region has 12 residues. From germline, CDR1 is SGHNT and CDR2 YYREEE (reference sequence). Trimming shortened V by 3 bases and J by 9 bases, and 10 bases separated the two germline ends. As DNA, the CDR3 is TGTGCCAGCAGCTCTAACACCGGGCCCCAGCATTTT. Translation gives CASSSNTGPQHF.

The chain has TRBV7-2 and TRBJ1-5, with D perhaps TRBD1 (5 bases). From germline, CDR1 is SGHTA and CDR2 FQGNSA. V lost 5 bases, J lost 3 bases, and 8 bases lay in between. There are 13 residues in the CDR3. The CDR3 DNA sequence: TGTGCCAGCAGCGCGACAGTCAATCAGCCCCAGCATTTT. It translates to CASSATVNQPQHF.

The chain carries TRBV2 and TRBJ1-1; possibly TRBD1 for D (6 bases). V was trimmed by 1 base and J by 6 bases, leaving 15 bases between them. CDR1 and CDR2 from the germline V gene are SNHLY and FYNNEI. The CDR3 contains 15 residues. DNA for the CDR3: TGTGCCAGCAGTGAAGGACAGGTTACTTTCGCTGAAGCTTTCTTT. It translates to CASSEGQVTFAEAFF.

The rearrangement links TRBV7-2 to TRBJ2-7; the match to TRBD1 covers 8 bases. The J segment lost 3 bases and the V segment lost 4 bases, leaving 8 bases of the junction unmatched. The germline V gene has CDR1 SGHTA and CDR2 FQGNSA. The CDR3 contains 15 residues. As DNA, the CDR3 is TGTGCCAGCAGCTATTCCGGGACAGGACACTACGAGCAGTACTTC. Translation gives CASSYSGTGHYEQYF. The full variable domain, in which reference TRBV7-2 and TRBJ2-7 provide the parts outside the CDR3, is GAGVSQSPSNKVTEKGKDVELRCDPISGHTALYWYRQSLGQGLEFLIYFQGNSAPDKSGLPSDRFSAERTGGSVSTLTIQRTQQEDSAVYLCASSYSGTGHYEQYFGPGTRLTVT.

This rearrangement joins TRBV11-2 to TRBJ1-1, with TRBD1 as a possible D gene (6 bases). The ends were cut back, 0 bases at V and 4 bases at J, with 12 bases in the middle. The germline V gene encodes CDR1 SGHAT and CDR2 FQNNGV. The CDR3 is 15 amino acids. The chain's CDR3 is CASSLDRTGITEAFF. CDR3 in DNA: TGTGCCAGCAGCTTAGATCGAACAGGGATCACTGAAGCTTTCTTT.

This sequence joins TRBV6-1 and TRBJ2-7; TRBD2 is a possible D gene (7 bases). The germline V and J ends were trimmed by 8 bases and 9 bases, with 17 bases remaining between them. The CDR3 totals 12 residues. The germline CDR1 and CDR2 sequences are MNHNS and SASEGT. CDR3 sequence (DNA): TGTGCCAGCCAACGGCGGGGGACAAGGCAGTACTTC. Protein: CASQRRGTRQYF.

This clone was observed a handful of times. This sequence joins TRBV27 and TRBJ2-1, with D perhaps being TRBD1 or TRBD2 (5 bases each). The CDR3 spans 12 residues. Germline assignment: CDR1 MNHEY and CDR2 SMNVEV (reference sequence). Between the trimmed V and J ends, which lost 3 bases and 8 bases, there was a span of 8 bases. CDR3 residues: CASSFLGDEQFF. In nucleotides, the CDR3 is TGTGCCAGCAGTTTTTTGGGGGATGAGCAGTTCTTC.

This sequence joins TRBV19 and TRBJ2-1; 13 bases align to TRBD2. CDR3 size: 15 residues. In germline, CDR1 is LNHDA, CDR2 SQIVND (reference sequence). The trim removed 5 bases at V and 7 bases at J, leaving 5 bases unmatched. CDR3: CASSPGTSGMNEQFF. CDR3 bases: TGTGCCAGTAGTCCGGGGACTAGCGGGATGAATGAGCAGTTCTTC.

The chain has TRBV4-3 and TRBJ2-7; D remains ambiguous. Trimming removed 3 bases from V and 2 bases from J, with 14 bases in between. The length of the CDR3 is 15 residues. Germline V CDR1 and CDR2: LGHNA, YSLEER. CDR3 protein: CASSHYGNTAYEQYF. CDR3 sequence (DNA): TGCGCCAGCAGCCATTACGGTAACACCGCCTACGAGCAGTACTTC.

V and J are TRBV4-1 and TRBJ2-1, with D unresolved. There are 15 residues in the CDR3. V shed 4 bases and J shed 6 bases, with 16 bases lying between them. Germline V gives CDR1 MGHRA, CDR2 YSYEKL. Here the CDR3 reads CASSRGRANGNEQFF. CDR3 nucleotides: TGCGCCAGCAGCCGCGGACGGGCAAACGGCAATGAGCAGTTCTTC.

The chain carries TRBV7-6 and TRBJ1-2, with TRBD1 matching 10 bases. Germline values: CDR1 SGHVS, CDR2 FNYEAQ. This CDR3 is 19 amino acids long. Unmatched junction bases numbered 14, after V lost 1 base and J lost 3 bases. CDR3 sequence (DNA): TGTGCCAGCAGCTTAGTTGCCGGGACAGGGGCCGGATTTGACTATGGCTACACCTTC. Protein product: CASSLVAGTGAGFDYGYTF.

Only one count was recorded for this clone. This chain joins TRBV9 and TRBJ1-2; D remains ambiguous. Trimming left V 7 bases short and J 3 bases short, with 13 bases between. Per germline, CDR1 SGDLS and CDR2 YYNGEE. The CDR3 sequence is 13 residues long. The CDR3 spells CASGFDGDYGYTF. CDR3 in DNA: TGTGCCAGCGGGTTCGACGGAGACTATGGCTACACCTTC.

The chain recombines TRBV5-4 with TRBJ2-6; 7 nucleotides match TRBD1. The CDR3 length is 17 residues. J was trimmed by 3 bases and V by 0 bases; bases with no gene match: 6. Germline V gene data show CDR1 as SGHNT and CDR2 as YYREEE (reference sequence). As DNA, the CDR3 is TGTGCCAGCAGCTTGGGACAGGGAGTAGGTGGGGCCAACGTCCTGACTTTC. Its protein is CASSLGQGVGGANVLTF.

This clone has just a few counts. The genes are TRBV19 and TRBJ2-1; the D gene is possibly TRBD2 (5 bases). Trimming removed 3 bases from V and 3 bases from J, with 12 bases in between. The CDR3 is made up of 15 amino acids. Germline CDR1 reads LNHDA; CDR2 reads SQIVND (reference sequence). Here the CDR3 reads CASSIASGNYNEQFF. The CDR3 nucleotides read TGTGCCAGTAGTATTGCCAGCGGAAACTACAATGAGCAGTTCTTC.

The CDR3 nucleotides are TGTGCCAGCAGTACTGGACTAAACTACGAGCAGTACTTC. Encoded protein: CASSTGLNYEQYF. V is TRBV28 and J is TRBJ2-7, with a possible D match to TRBD2 (6 bases). This CDR3 has 13 residues. Trimming stripped 5 bases from V and 3 bases from J, with 11 bases between. The germline V gene encodes CDR1 MDHEN and CDR2 SYDVKM.

The chain combines TRBV11-1 with TRBJ2-3; TRBD1 agrees at 10 bases. Germline CDR1 SGHAT, CDR2 FQDESV (reference sequence). This CDR3 has 15 residues. The V and J ends lost 5 bases and 3 bases, in that order; junction bases with no gene match: 5. CDR3: CASSPGTGVTDTQYF. The CDR3 region has the DNA TGTGCCAGCAGCCCCGGGACAGGGGTTACAGATACGCAGTATTTT.

The rearrangement uses TRBV7-3 and TRBJ1-2; 9 bases fit TRBD1. Germline V gives CDR1 SGHTA, CDR2 FQGTGA. V lost 1 base, J lost 4 bases, and 13 bases stayed unmatched. The CDR3 runs to 18 residues. CDR3 in amino acids: CASSLNRIQGATGYGYTF. In DNA form, the CDR3 reads TGTGCCAGCAGCTTAAATCGTATACAGGGGGCGACGGGCTATGGCTACACCTTC. Based on the CDR3 plus reference TRBV7-3 and TRBJ1-2, the full variable domain is GAGVSQTPSNKVTEKGKYVELRCDPISGHTALYWYRQSLGQGPEFLIYFQGTGAADDSGLPNDRFFAVRPEGSVSTLKIQRTERGDSAVYLCASSLNRIQGATGYGYTFGSGTRLTVV.